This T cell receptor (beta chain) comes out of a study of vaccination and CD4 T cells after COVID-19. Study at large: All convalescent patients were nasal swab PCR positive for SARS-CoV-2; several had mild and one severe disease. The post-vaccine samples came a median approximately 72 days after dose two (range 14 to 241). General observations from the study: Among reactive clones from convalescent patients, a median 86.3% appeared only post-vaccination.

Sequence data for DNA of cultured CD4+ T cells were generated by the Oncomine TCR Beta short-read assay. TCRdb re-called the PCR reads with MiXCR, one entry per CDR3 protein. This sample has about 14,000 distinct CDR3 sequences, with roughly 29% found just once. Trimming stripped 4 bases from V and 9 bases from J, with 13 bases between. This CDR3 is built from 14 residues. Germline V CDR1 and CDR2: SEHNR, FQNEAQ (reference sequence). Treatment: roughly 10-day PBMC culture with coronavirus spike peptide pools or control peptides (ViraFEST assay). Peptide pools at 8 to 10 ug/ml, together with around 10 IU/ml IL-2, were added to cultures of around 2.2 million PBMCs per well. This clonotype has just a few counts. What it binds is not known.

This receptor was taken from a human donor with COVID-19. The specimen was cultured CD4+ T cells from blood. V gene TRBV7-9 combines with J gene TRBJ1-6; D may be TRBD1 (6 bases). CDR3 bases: TGTGCCAGCAGCTCCATCGGGGGCTTTTCACCCCTCCACTTT. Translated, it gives CASSSIGGFSPLHF. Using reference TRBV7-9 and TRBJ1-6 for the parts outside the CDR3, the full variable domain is DTGVSQNPRHKITKRGQNVTFRCDPISEHNRLYWYRQTLGQGPEFLTYFQNEAQLEKSRLLSDRFSAERPKGSFSTLEIQRTEQGDSAMYLCASSSIGGFSPLHFGNGTRLTVT.